A selection of T cell receptor beta chains follows, all from one sample in a study of response to subunit inactivated influenza vaccine. One entry per CDR3 protein results from TCRdb running MiXCR on the RT-PCR reads. The sample lists roughly 500,000 distinct CDR3 sequences; approximately 16% were seen once. The material was CD4+ T cells sorted from PBMCs, obtained around 25 months after vaccination. The source is a man in his fifties or sixties who received an inactivated influenza vaccine. Both conserved end residues are part of each CDR3. D genes are given only for firm matches. Size values are once, few and many counts, or a class for expanded clones, and some rows have none.

clone_size: many; v_call: TRBV20-1; j_call: TRBJ2-7; d_call: NA; cdr3_aa: CSAAGRFSYEQYF; cdr3_nt: TGCAGTGCCGCGGGACGGTTCTCCTACGAGCAGTACTTC
clone_size: NA; v_call: TRBV2; j_call: TRBJ2-2; d_call: TRBD1; cdr3_aa: CASGTGQGYTGELFF; cdr3_nt: TGTGCCAGCGGGACGGGACAGGGGTACACCGGGGAGCTGTTTTTT
clone_size: few; v_call: TRBV29-1; j_call: TRBJ2-7; d_call: NA; cdr3_aa: CSVDTGQNSYEQYF; cdr3_nt: TGCAGCGTTGATACAGGACAAAACTCCTACGAGCAGTACTTC
clone_size: once; v_call: TRBV20-1; j_call: TRBJ2-5; d_call: NA; cdr3_aa: CSALGPQGRRTQYF; cdr3_nt: TGCAGTGCGTTGGGACCCCAGGGGCGGCGGACCCAGTACTTC
clone_size: few; v_call: TRBV4-2; j_call: TRBJ1-4; d_call: TRBD1; cdr3_aa: CASSAYRGGNEKLFF; cdr3_nt: TGTGCCAGCAGCGCATACAGGGGGGGGAATGAAAAACTGTTTTTT
clone_size: NA; v_call: TRBV5-1; j_call: TRBJ2-2; d_call: NA; cdr3_aa: CASSLRGPNTGELFF; cdr3_nt: TGCGCCAGCAGCTTGAGGGGACCGAACACCGGGGAGCTGTTTTTT
clone_size: few; v_call: TRBV4-1; j_call: TRBJ2-7; d_call: TRBD1; cdr3_aa: CASSRIRDRGSYEQYF; cdr3_nt: TGCGCCAGCAGCCGCATCCGGGACAGGGGCTCCTACGAGCAGTACTTC
clone_size: NA; v_call: TRBV7-2; j_call: TRBJ2-1; d_call: NA; cdr3_aa: CASSGSGVPGEQFF; cdr3_nt: TGTGCCAGCAGCGGGTCGGGGGTCCCTGGTGAGCAGTTCTTC
clone_size: few; v_call: TRBV4-3; j_call: TRBJ2-4; d_call: NA; cdr3_aa: CASSQGARGIQYF; cdr3_nt: TGCGCCAGCAGCCAAGGGGCCCGGGGCATTCAGTACTTC
clone_size: NA; v_call: TRBV7-9; j_call: TRBJ1-6; d_call: NA; cdr3_aa: CASSLEGSNSPLHF; cdr3_nt: TGTGCCAGCAGCTTAGAGGGCAGCAATTCACCCCTCCACTTT
clone_size: many; v_call: TRBV30; j_call: TRBJ2-1; d_call: NA; cdr3_aa: CAWSSARDNRRNEQFF; cdr3_nt: TGTGCCTGGAGTTCGGCCCGGGACAACCGGAGGAATGAGCAGTTCTTC
clone_size: NA; v_call: TRBV5-1; j_call: TRBJ2-3; d_call: NA; cdr3_aa: CASSLPGDPTDTQYF; cdr3_nt: TGCGCCAGCAGCTTACCAGGGGACCCCACAGATACGCAGTATTTT
clone_size: NA; v_call: TRBV20-1; j_call: TRBJ2-7; d_call: TRBD1; cdr3_aa: CSARPPGQAYEQYF; cdr3_nt: TGCAGTGCTAGACCCCCCGGACAGGCCTACGAGCAGTACTTC
clone_size: few; v_call: TRBV7-9; j_call: TRBJ2-7; d_call: NA; cdr3_aa: CASSFWSSYEQYF; cdr3_nt: TGTGCCAGCAGCTTCTGGAGCTCCTACGAGCAGTACTTC
clone_size: few; v_call: TRBV6-1; j_call: TRBJ2-2; d_call: NA; cdr3_aa: CASKGSGYTGELFF; cdr3_nt: TGTGCCAGCAAGGGTTCAGGGTATACCGGGGAGCTGTTTTTT
clone_size: few; v_call: TRBV6-2/TRBV6-3; j_call: TRBJ2-5; d_call: TRBD2; cdr3_aa: CASSYSRGAQETQYF; cdr3_nt: TGTGCCAGCAGTTACTCGCGGGGGGCCCAAGAGACCCAGTACTTC
clone_size: NA; v_call: TRBV20-1; j_call: TRBJ2-3; d_call: TRBD2; cdr3_aa: CSAMTSGRDDTQYF; cdr3_nt: TGCAGTGCTATGACTAGCGGGAGGGATGATACGCAGTATTTT
clone_size: NA; v_call: TRBV12-3/TRBV12-4; j_call: TRBJ2-3; d_call: NA; cdr3_aa: CASIKWGTDTQYF; cdr3_nt: TGTGCCAGCATCAAGTGGGGAACAGATACGCAGTATTTT
clone_size: few; v_call: TRBV20-1; j_call: TRBJ1-5; d_call: NA; cdr3_aa: CSATNLDRYNQPQHF; cdr3_nt: TGCAGTGCGACGAATCTCGACCGATACAATCAGCCCCAGCATTTT
clone_size: NA; v_call: TRBV25-1; j_call: TRBJ2-3; d_call: TRBD1; cdr3_aa: CASSELGTGKSFTDTQYF; cdr3_nt: TGTGCCAGCAGTGAGTTGGGGACAGGGAAATCGTTCACAGATACGCAGTATTTT
clone_size: few; v_call: TRBV11-2; j_call: TRBJ1-1; d_call: NA; cdr3_aa: CASSSLNIKGAFF; cdr3_nt: TGTGCCAGCAGCTCTCTGAATATCAAAGGAGCTTTCTTT
clone_size: NA; v_call: TRBV14; j_call: TRBJ2-5; d_call: NA; cdr3_aa: CASSQDRDVKEWTQYF; cdr3_nt: TGTGCCAGCAGCCAGGACCGGGACGTTAAAGAGTGGACCCAGTACTTC
clone_size: few; v_call: TRBV21-1; j_call: TRBJ1-2; d_call: NA; cdr3_aa: CASSIKQGGYGYTF; cdr3_nt: TGTGCCAGCAGTATCAAGCAGGGAGGATATGGCTACACCTTC
clone_size: few; v_call: TRBV7-9; j_call: TRBJ2-1; d_call: NA; cdr3_aa: CASSLDGPSNEQFF; cdr3_nt: TGTGCCAGCAGCTTAGATGGGCCGAGCAATGAGCAGTTCTTC
clone_size: NA; v_call: TRBV25-1; j_call: TRBJ2-2; d_call: TRBD2; cdr3_aa: CASSERGKRELGELFF; cdr3_nt: TGTGCCAGCAGTGAACGTGGAAAGCGGGAGCTCGGGGAGCTGTTTTTT
clone_size: many; v_call: TRBV12-3/TRBV12-4; j_call: TRBJ2-3; d_call: TRBD1; cdr3_aa: CASSGPGQGADTQYF; cdr3_nt: TGTGCCAGCAGTGGACCGGGACAGGGGGCAGATACGCAGTATTTT
clone_size: NA; v_call: TRBV18; j_call: TRBJ2-3; d_call: TRBD1; cdr3_aa: CASSPSGTVRDTQYF; cdr3_nt: TGTGCCAGCTCACCCTCCGGGACAGTTAGAGATACGCAGTATTTT
clone_size: few; v_call: TRBV12-3/TRBV12-4; j_call: TRBJ1-1; d_call: NA; cdr3_aa: CASSLGDLGAFF; cdr3_nt: TGTGCCAGCAGTTTGGGGGACCTCGGAGCTTTCTTT
clone_size: NA; v_call: TRBV29-1; j_call: TRBJ1-1; d_call: NA; cdr3_aa: CSVSGGARTEAFF; cdr3_nt: TGCAGCGTTTCCGGAGGGGCGAGAACTGAAGCTTTCTTT
clone_size: few; v_call: TRBV29-1; j_call: TRBJ2-1; d_call: TRBD2; cdr3_aa: CSVPLAGGRYNEQFF; cdr3_nt: TGCAGCGTTCCACTAGCGGGAGGCCGGTACAATGAGCAGTTCTTC
clone_size: few; v_call: TRBV2; j_call: TRBJ2-5; d_call: NA; cdr3_aa: CASRTRETQYF; cdr3_nt: TGTGCCAGCAGGACCCGAGAGACCCAGTACTTC
clone_size: few; v_call: TRBV18; j_call: TRBJ1-1; d_call: NA; cdr3_aa: CASSPNRNTEAFF; cdr3_nt: TGTGCCAGCTCACCCAACAGGAACACTGAAGCTTTCTTT
clone_size: few; v_call: TRBV6-2/TRBV6-3; j_call: TRBJ2-3; d_call: NA; cdr3_aa: CASNNGGRFTDTQYF; cdr3_nt: TGTGCCAGCAATAACGGGGGACGATTCACAGATACGCAGTATTTT
clone_size: few; v_call: TRBV6-6; j_call: TRBJ2-7; d_call: TRBD1; cdr3_aa: CASSWGQDYEQYF; cdr3_nt: TGTGCCAGCAGTTGGGGACAGGACTACGAGCAGTACTTC
clone_size: NA; v_call: TRBV20-1; j_call: TRBJ2-1; d_call: TRBD2; cdr3_aa: CSARQLAEYNEQFF; cdr3_nt: TGCAGTGCTAGGCAGCTAGCGGAGTACAATGAGCAGTTCTTC
clone_size: few; v_call: TRBV29-1; j_call: TRBJ2-1; d_call: NA; cdr3_aa: CSVGGPRPGNEQFF; cdr3_nt: TGCAGCGTTGGGGGGCCTCGACCCGGCAATGAGCAGTTCTTC
clone_size: once; v_call: TRBV7-2; j_call: TRBJ1-4; d_call: TRBD1; cdr3_aa: CASSLRQGELFF; cdr3_nt: TGTGCCAGCAGCTTAAGACAGGGAGAGCTGTTTTTT
clone_size: few; v_call: TRBV7-2; j_call: TRBJ1-2; d_call: NA; cdr3_aa: CAITTGYGGYTF; cdr3_nt: TGTGCCATCACTACAGGTTATGGTGGCTACACCTTC
clone_size: few; v_call: TRBV5-1; j_call: TRBJ2-7; d_call: TRBD1; cdr3_aa: CASSPRPGTEREQYF; cdr3_nt: TGCGCCAGCAGCCCTCGCCCCGGGACAGAAAGGGAGCAGTACTTC
clone_size: NA; v_call: TRBV5-5; j_call: TRBJ1-1; d_call: NA; cdr3_aa: CASSSAGWEAFF; cdr3_nt: TGTGCCAGCAGCTCCGCGGGGTGGGAAGCTTTCTTT
clone_size: NA; v_call: TRBV3-1; j_call: TRBJ1-2; d_call: NA; cdr3_aa: CASSQEVWGYTF; cdr3_nt: TGTGCCAGCAGCCAAGAGGTGTGGGGCTACACCTTC
clone_size: NA; v_call: TRBV5-1; j_call: TRBJ1-1; d_call: NA; cdr3_aa: CASSRGAGLVNTEAFF; cdr3_nt: TGCGCCAGCAGCAGGGGTGCTGGGCTGGTGAACACTGAAGCTTTCTTT
clone_size: NA; v_call: TRBV20-1; j_call: TRBJ2-7; d_call: TRBD2; cdr3_aa: CSASGTISYEQYF; cdr3_nt: TGCAGTGCTAGTGGGACTATCTCCTACGAGCAGTACTTC
clone_size: NA; v_call: TRBV27; j_call: TRBJ2-5; d_call: NA; cdr3_aa: CASSFSGSQETQYF; cdr3_nt: TGTGCCAGCAGTTTTTCGGGGTCTCAAGAGACCCAGTACTTC
clone_size: many; v_call: TRBV20-1; j_call: TRBJ1-2; d_call: TRBD1; cdr3_aa: CSAPTGGYGYTF; cdr3_nt: TGCAGTGCTCCGACAGGGGGCTATGGCTACACCTTC
clone_size: once; v_call: TRBV2; j_call: TRBJ1-2; d_call: TRBD1; cdr3_aa: CASRVDRGVGYTF; cdr3_nt: TGTGCCAGCAGAGTTGACAGGGGAGTCGGCTACACCTTC
clone_size: few; v_call: TRBV5-1; j_call: TRBJ2-3; d_call: NA; cdr3_aa: CASSLDPDPWTDTQYF; cdr3_nt: TGCGCCAGCAGCTTGGATCCGGACCCCTGGACAGATACGCAGTATTTT